The 20 T cell receptor beta chains below come from one sample, sequenced in a study of PD-1 blockade in classical Hodgkin lymphoma. The assay was immunoSEQ multiplex PCR, and TCRdb's table has in-frame clones only and misses some. The sample yields approximately 96,000 clones, approximately 94% seen once. Time point defined: cycle 4 day 1 (C4D1), after 6 weeks of nivolumab. Every one of the patients relapsed after autologous stem cell transplantation (brentuximab vedotin exposure was variable). Specimen: peripheral blood mononuclear cells (PBMCs), collected before the fourth cycle of nivolumab. The receptors were sampled from a human donor with classical Hodgkin lymphoma.

The CDR3 DNA sequence: TGCGCCAGCAGACACAGCCTGTTAGAGAGCCCTAGGTATGGCTACACCTTC. This translates into CASRHSLLESPRYGYTF. The genes are TRBV5-1 and TRBJ1-2; D unclear. V was cut by 5 bases and J by 5 bases, with 25 bases left in between. Germline assignment: CDR1 SGHRS and CDR2 YFSETQ. CDR3 size: 17 residues.

The chain couples TRBV6-1 to TRBJ2-3, with 10 bases that match TRBD2. In germline, CDR1 is MNHNS, CDR2 SASEGT. The J segment lost 5 bases and the V segment lost 5 bases, leaving 7 bases of the junction unmatched. The CDR3 covers 15 residues. As DNA, the CDR3 is TGTGCCAGCAGTTCAACGGGACTAGCGATAGATACGCAGTATTTT. Translated: CASSSTGLAIDTQYF.

V usage is TRBV6-4 and J usage is TRBJ2-4, with D possibly TRBD1 on 6 matching bases. V shed 4 bases and J shed 7 bases, with 11 bases lying between them. CDR3 length equals 13 residues. The germline gives CDR1 MRHNA, CDR2 SNTAGT. CDR3 sequence reads: CASSAGVGNIQYF. DNA of the CDR3: TGTGCCAGCAGTGCAGGGGTGGGCAACATTCAGTACTTC.

The gene calls are TRBV27 and TRBJ1-1; 8 bases fit TRBD1. The CDR3 sequence is 12 residues long. With 7 bases clipped from V and 7 bases from J, the junction kept 5 bases outside the gene matches. CDR1 is MNHEY, CDR2 SMNVEV, per germline (reference sequence). As DNA, the CDR3 is TGTGCCAGCACAGGGGGCGGTGGTGAAGCTTTCTTT. Encoded protein: CASTGGGGEAFF.

The V gene is TRBV28, the J gene TRBJ2-5; 9 bases match TRBD2. Germline V gives CDR1 MDHEN, CDR2 SYDVKM. There are 16 residues in the CDR3. V gave up 5 bases and J gave up 4 bases; unmatched junction bases: 11. The CDR3 reads CASSPGRLAVRETQYF. The CDR3 nucleotides are TGTGCCAGCAGTCCTGGCAGACTAGCGGTTCGAGAGACCCAGTACTTC.

The chain joins TRBV14 to TRBJ2-7; TRBD1 matches at 7 bases. The CDR3 is 17 residues long. In germline, CDR1 is SGHDN, CDR2 FVKESK. The V gene end was trimmed by 2 bases and the J gene end by 2 bases; junction bases not matched to a gene: 12. The CDR3 DNA sequence: TGTGCCAGCAGCCAACGGGCAGGGGGTAAGTCCCCCTACGAGCAGTACTTC. It codes for CASSQRAGGKSPYEQYF.

The J gene is TRBJ1-2, the V gene TRBV18, with D perhaps TRBD1 (6 bases). Trimming took off 3 bases at V and 6 bases at J, with 17 bases between the two ends. Germline-derived CDR1 and CDR2 are KGHSH and LQKENI. The CDR3 runs 15 residues. The CDR3 sequence is CASSPGTTTGDGYTF. CDR3 sequence (DNA): TGTGCCAGCTCACCCGGGACAACCACAGGAGATGGCTACACCTTC. Full variable domain (rest looked up from reference TRBV18 and TRBJ1-2): NAGVMQNPRHLVRRRGQEARLRCSPMKGHSHVYWYRQLPEEGLKFMVYLQKENIIDESGMPKERFSAEFPKEGPSILRIQQVVRGDSAAYFCASSPGTTTGDGYTFGSGTRLTVV.

V is TRBV19 and J is TRBJ2-5, with D unclear. Trimming removed 1 base at V and 3 bases at J, with 6 bases between. CDR3 length equals 13 residues. Germline CDR1 is LNHDA and CDR2 is SQIVND (reference sequence). Written as DNA, the CDR3 is TGTGCCAGTAGTATAGGTCACAAAGAGACCCAGTACTTC. As protein: CASSIGHKETQYF.

The chain uses TRBV28 and TRBJ2-1, with D uncertain. Germline values: CDR1 MDHEN, CDR2 SYDVKM. This CDR3 region has 16 residues. V lost 6 bases and J 0 bases, leaving 15 bases between the germline ends. The CDR3 nucleotides are TGTGCCAGCAGCCTTGGTCCCCCCTTCTCCTACAATGAGCAGTTCTTC. This codes for CASSLGPPFSYNEQFF.

This chain connects TRBV7-2 to TRBJ1-1, with D possibly matching TRBD1 (6 bases). CDR1 is SGHTA and CDR2 is FQGNSA in the germline V gene. With 5 bases removed from V and 1 base from J, the gap between germline ends came to 14 bases. This CDR3 has 15 residues. Here the CDR3 DNA reads TGTGCCAGCAGCGCCGGACAGAGACAGAACACTGAAGCTTTCTTT. Protein product: CASSAGQRQNTEAFF.

The rearrangement links TRBV6-6 to TRBJ2-1, with D perhaps matching TRBD2 (5 bases). V was trimmed by 2 bases and J by 4 bases, leaving 12 bases between them. Germline values: CDR1 MNHNY, CDR2 SVGAGI (reference sequence). CDR3 length: 15 amino acids. The CDR3: CASSYEGTPYNEQFF. The CDR3 nucleotides are TGTGCCAGCAGTTACGAGGGAACCCCGTACAATGAGCAGTTCTTC.

The chain couples TRBV11-2 to TRBJ2-1; TRBD1 matches at 8 bases. The length of the CDR3 is 15 residues. V lost 5 bases to trimming and J lost 10 bases; unmatched junction nucleotides: 13. Germline CDR1 SGHAT, CDR2 FQNNGV. In DNA form, the CDR3 reads TGTGCCAGCAGCCCCTTCGACAGGGGTGTCCTAGAGCAGTTCTTC. This gives the protein CASSPFDRGVLEQFF.

The J gene is TRBJ2-2, the V gene TRBV11-2, with D perhaps TRBD1 (6 bases). Germline CDR1 reads SGHAT; CDR2 reads FQNNGV. Trimming stripped 1 base from V and 4 bases from J, with 16 bases between. This CDR3 region has 17 residues. CDR3 protein: CASSLGSGGPGTGELFF. Here the CDR3 DNA reads TGTGCCAGCAGCTTAGGATCTGGGGGCCCGGGCACCGGGGAGCTGTTTTTT. The full variable domain, with the rest looked up from reference TRBV11-2 and TRBJ2-2, is EAGVAQSPRYKIIEKRQSVAFWCNPISGHATLYWYQQILGQGPKLLIQFQNNGVVDDSQLPKDRFSAERLKGVDSTLKIQPAKLEDSAVYLCASSLGSGGPGTGELFFGEGSRLTVL.

The chain employs TRBV6-1 and TRBJ2-2; a possible D gene is TRBD1 (6 bases). V gave up 5 bases and J gave up 7 bases, with 11 bases separating them. Germline V CDR1 and CDR2: MNHNS, SASEGT. CDR3 size: 13 residues. The CDR3 reads CASSTTGHGELFF. CDR3 DNA sequence: TGTGCCAGCAGTACAACAGGGCACGGGGAGCTGTTTTTT.

This chain joins TRBV11-2 and TRBJ2-3, with TRBD1 identical over 9 bases. Germline V CDR1 and CDR2: SGHAT, FQNNGV. This CDR3 spans 17 amino acids. V gave up 3 bases and J gave up 0 bases; unmatched junction bases: 7. CDR3 bases: TGTGCCAGCAGCTTGCTCCCGGGACAGGGCAGCACAGATACGCAGTATTTT. It codes for CASSLLPGQGSTDTQYF. The full variable domain, rest sourced from reference TRBV11-2 and TRBJ2-3, is EAGVAQSPRYKIIEKRQSVAFWCNPISGHATLYWYQQILGQGPKLLIQFQNNGVVDDSQLPKDRFSAERLKGVDSTLKIQPAKLEDSAVYLCASSLLPGQGSTDTQYFGPGTRLTVL.

This clone was seen a single time. CDR3 sequence (DNA): TGTGCCACCAGCAGAGCCCGGACAGGGATTAGGGGGATGAATCAGCCCCAGCATTTT. It codes for CATSRARTGIRGMNQPQHF. This sequence joins TRBV15 and TRBJ1-5; 8 bases match TRBD1. Germline CDR1 is LNHNV and CDR2 is YYDKDF (reference sequence). J was trimmed by 4 bases and V by 1 base; bases with no gene match: 15. The CDR3 extends over 19 amino acids.

The rearrangement uses TRBV5-4 and TRBJ2-3, with D perhaps given as TRBD1 or TRBD2 (6 bases each). Germline V CDR1 and CDR2: SGHNT, YYREEE (reference sequence). V lost 2 bases, J lost 4 bases, and 14 bases lay in between. The CDR3 runs 15 residues. CDR3 DNA: TGTGCCAGCAGCTTAGGGGGAGGCACAGCAGATACGCAGTATTTT. Translated: CASSLGGGTADTQYF.

The chain links TRBV7-9 to TRBJ2-7; TRBD1 matches 10 bases. J gave up 5 bases and V 10 bases, and 5 bases lay outside the gene matches. The CDR3 extends over 12 amino acids. Germline CDR1 reads SEHNR; CDR2 reads FQNEAQ (reference sequence). This CDR3 is CATETGGNEQYF. CDR3 sequence (DNA): TGTGCCACGGAGACAGGGGGCAACGAGCAGTACTTC.

This chain links TRBV30 with TRBJ2-2; maybe TRBD2 (6 bases). V was cut by 0 bases and J by 3 bases, with 11 bases left in between. The CDR3 covers 15 residues. CDR1 is GTSNPN, CDR2 SVGIG, per germline (reference sequence). The CDR3 DNA reads TGTGCCTGGAGTGTGAGGAGGGCCGACACCGGGGAGCTGTTTTTT. Its translation is CAWSVRRADTGELFF. Full variable domain (remainder filled in from reference TRBV30 and TRBJ2-2): SQTIHQWPATLVQPVGSPLSLECTVEGTSNPNLYWYRQAAGRGLQLLFYSVGIGQISSEVPQNLSASRPQDRQFILSSKKLLLSDSGFYLCAWSVRRADTGELFFGEGSRLTVL.

The chain carries TRBV6-4 and TRBJ1-3; weak D call: TRBD1 (5 bases). V was pared by 3 bases and J by 0 bases, with 15 bases between. Germline V gene data show CDR1 as MRHNA and CDR2 as SNTAGT. This CDR3 has 17 residues. The DNA for the CDR3 is TGTGCCAGCAGTGAATTTCCGGCAGGGAGCTCTGGAAACACCATATATTTT. As protein: CASSEFPAGSSGNTIYF.